The TCR beta chain under discussion was sequenced for a study of blood T cell repertoires in COVID-19. Profiling relied on immunoSEQ multiplex PCR, and the TCRdb table lists in-frame clones only, not all of them. Among 250,000 to 350,000 clones listed, approximately 89% were seen once. After removal of 4 bases from V and 8 bases from J, the junction contained 2 bases not matched to a gene. From germline, CDR1 is SQVTM and CDR2 ANQGSEA. The CDR3 spans 10 residues. This clone appeared a single time. This clonotype originated in a woman aged 45-59 years who had been exposed to COVID-19. This chain uses TRBV29-1 with TRBJ2-7, with 7 bases fitting TRBD1. Sequenced input: PBMCs or T cells enriched from blood (not recorded which). DNA of the CDR3: TGCAGCGTTGGGACAGGTCAGCAGTACTTC. It yields the protein CSVGTGQQYF.